Below, 19 T cell receptor beta chains from the same sample are listed, as sequenced in a study of blood T cell repertoires in COVID-19. Produced via immunoSEQ multiplex PCR; TCRdb's table is partial and in-frame only. The sample consists of approximately 200,000 clones, 80% to 85% of them appearing once. The material sequenced was PBMCs or T cells enriched from blood (not recorded which). The source of these receptors is a man aged 40-49 years who had recovered from COVID-19.

J is TRBJ2-7 and V is TRBV6-5; perhaps TRBD1 as D (6 bases). There are 13 residues in the CDR3. CDR1 and CDR2 (germline): MNHEY, SVGAGI. With 6 bases removed from V and 3 bases from J, the gap between germline ends came to 12 bases. The CDR3 here is CASRRHRDYEQYF. In nucleotides, the CDR3 is TGTGCCAGCAGGAGGCACAGGGACTACGAGCAGTACTTC.

V and J are TRBV27 and TRBJ1-6; TRBD1 is a possible D gene (5 bases). Germline CDR1 MNHEY, CDR2 SMNVEV (reference sequence). The CDR3 runs 14 residues. V lost 5 bases and J lost 10, with 15 bases in between. In nucleotides, the CDR3 is TGTGCCAGCAGTCGTGGGCAGGGTTGGTCACCCCTCCACTTT. This translates into CASSRGQGWSPLHF.

This clone was detected once. The rearrangement links TRBV7-9 to TRBJ1-1, with D tentatively TRBD1 (5 bases). V dropped 7 bases and J dropped 3 bases, with 24 bases sitting between them. The V gene's germline CDR1 is SEHNR and CDR2 FQNEAQ (reference sequence). The CDR3 is 17 residues long. In DNA, the CDR3 is TGTGCCAGCACCCCCGCCCCGGGGGGAGGGAGAGACACTGAAGCTTTCTTT. Translated, it gives CASTPAPGGGRDTEAFF.

The gene calls are TRBV7-9 and TRBJ1-5, with D possibly being TRBD1 (6 bases). The V end lost 3 bases, the J end lost 7 bases, and 10 bases lay between the germline ends. The CDR3 length is 13 residues. CDR1 and CDR2 from the germline V gene are SEHNR and FQNEAQ (reference sequence). The CDR3 loop is CASSFQGKQPQHF. In nucleotides, the CDR3 is TGTGCCAGCAGCTTCCAGGGGAAGCAGCCCCAGCATTTT.

This clone was counted between two and nine times. The chain is built from TRBV7-8 and TRBJ1-2; 10 bases map to TRBD1. This CDR3 is built from 16 residues. Per the germline V gene, CDR1 is SGHVS and CDR2 is FQNEAQ. The ends lost 1 base at V and 3 bases at J; junction bases unmatched: 5. CDR3 sequence reads: CASSLVRTGGDYGYTF. CDR3 in DNA: TGTGCCAGCAGCTTAGTGAGGACAGGGGGGGACTATGGCTACACCTTC.

This chain uses TRBV4-3 with TRBJ1-3, with no clear D. This CDR3 spans 17 amino acids. Germline V lookup: CDR1 LGHNA, CDR2 YSLEER. Trimming took 2 bases from V and 0 from J, leaving 14 bases between them. DNA of the CDR3: TGCGCCAGCAGCCAATCTCCAATGGGCCCCTCTGGAAACACCATATATTTT. Amino acid sequence: CASSQSPMGPSGNTIYF.

The gene calls are TRBV6-2 or TRBV6-3 and TRBJ1-5, with unresolved D. CDR3 length equals 14 residues. The germline V gene has CDR1 MNHEY and CDR2 SVGEGT. V was shortened by 0 bases and J by 8 bases, with 11 bases between the two germline ends. Written as DNA, the CDR3 is TGTGCCAGCAGTTACTCCGGCAGGTCAGAGCCCCAGCATTTT. Protein: CASSYSGRSEPQHF.

In its sample, this clone was seen once. This chain links TRBV2 with TRBJ2-1, with D perhaps TRBD2 (6 bases). The CDR3 has 15 amino acids. Germline lookup yields CDR1 SNHLY and CDR2 FYNNEI. V shed 7 bases and J shed 5 bases, with 18 bases lying between them. CDR3 in DNA: TGTGCCAGCACCCCGGGACCCGGAGGGCACAATGAGCAGTTCTTC. This encodes CASTPGPGGHNEQFF.

The genes are TRBV7-2 and TRBJ1-1; 8 nucleotides agree with TRBD1. The CDR3 contains 19 residues. Unmatched junction bases numbered 15, after V lost 2 bases and J lost 1 base. Germline values: CDR1 SGHTA, CDR2 FQGNSA. The CDR3 here is CASSLLPRGRRIPNTEAFF. As DNA, the CDR3 is TGTGCCAGCAGCTTATTACCCAGGGGGCGCAGGATTCCGAACACTGAAGCTTTCTTT.

The rearrangement joins TRBV27 to TRBJ2-4; 8 nucleotides line up with TRBD1. The V and J ends lost 5 bases and 0 bases, in that order; junction bases with no gene match: 9. From germline, CDR1 is MNHEY and CDR2 SMNVEV (reference sequence). The CDR3 is 17 amino acids. CDR3: CASSPPGTGLAKNIQYF. In nucleotides, the CDR3 is TGTGCCAGCAGTCCCCCGGGGACAGGTCTAGCCAAAAACATTCAGTACTTC.

The chain links TRBV7-6 to TRBJ2-1, with D possibly being TRBD1 (6 bases). Germline V gene data show CDR1 as SGHVS and CDR2 as FNYEAQ. CDR3 length equals 16 residues. Trimming left V 1 base short and J 8 bases short, with 18 bases between. CDR3 DNA: TGTGCCAGCAGCTTAGAGGGCAGGGGATTTACGGATGAGCAGTTCTTC. Protein sequence: CASSLEGRGFTDEQFF.

The gene calls are TRBV6-6 and TRBJ1-5, with D possibly matching TRBD1 (5 bases). The CDR3 contains 13 residues. The V end lost 7 bases, the J end lost 4 bases, and 11 bases lay between the germline ends. The germline V gene has CDR1 MNHNY and CDR2 SVGAGI (reference sequence). The CDR3 nucleotides are TGTGCCAGCACCGCGACAGATAATCAGCCCCAGCATTTT. Protein: CASTATDNQPQHF.

This clone appeared a few times. This chain links TRBV5-4 with TRBJ1-2; the match to TRBD1 covers 9 bases. Looked up from germline, CDR1 is SGHNT and CDR2 is YYREEE (reference sequence). J was trimmed by 2 bases and V by 4 bases; bases with no gene match: 9. The CDR3 covers 16 residues. Written as DNA, the CDR3 is TGTGCCAGCAGCGCCCTTGGACAGGGGTCGAACTATGGCTACACCTTC. Translated: CASSALGQGSNYGYTF.

This clone was recorded only once. The CDR3: CATSETYSSTDTQYF. DNA for the CDR3: TGTGCCACCAGTGAAACCTATTCTAGCACAGATACGCAGTATTTT. V gene TRBV24-1 combines with J gene TRBJ2-3; D remains unclear. This CDR3 is 15 amino acids long. Trimming stripped 4 bases from V and 0 bases from J, with 10 bases between. Per germline, CDR1 KGHDR and CDR2 SFDVKD.

This chain connects TRBV7-9 to TRBJ1-4; 9 bases agree with TRBD1. The V gene end was trimmed by 5 bases and the J gene end by 7 bases; junction bases not matched to a gene: 5. The CDR3 covers 14 residues. CDR1 and CDR2 (germline): SEHNR, FQNEAQ (reference sequence). The CDR3 nucleotides read TGTGCCAGCAGCCTACAGGGGGCAGGTGAAAAACTGTTTTTT. Translation gives CASSLQGAGEKLFF. The whole variable domain, filled in from reference TRBV7-9 and TRBJ1-4, reads DTGVSQNPRHKITKRGQNVTFRCDPISEHNRLYWYRQTLGQGPEFLTYFQNEAQLEKSRLLSDRFSAERPKGSFSTLEIQRTEQGDSAMYLCASSLQGAGEKLFFGSGTQLSVL.

CDR3 DNA sequence: TGTGCCTGGAGTCCAACAGGGGGAAATGGCTACACCTTC. Protein product: CAWSPTGGNGYTF. The chain is built from TRBV30 and TRBJ1-2; 8 nucleotides align to TRBD1. The CDR3 loop spans 13 amino acids. The V segment lost 2 bases and the J segment 6 bases; nucleotides outside the gene matches: 5. Germline-derived CDR1 and CDR2 are GTSNPN and SVGIG (reference sequence).

The gene calls are TRBV29-1 and TRBJ1-2; D is possibly TRBD1 (5 bases). There are 9 residues in the CDR3. Germline-derived CDR1 and CDR2 are SQVTM and ANQGSEA. The germline V and J ends were trimmed by 6 bases and 8 bases, with 7 bases remaining between them. This CDR3 is CSVGPGYTF. The DNA of the CDR3 is TGCAGCGTGGGGCCGGGCTACACCTTC.

As regards this clone: Other DNA sequences in the sample encode the same CDR3. The chain is built from TRBV4-1 and TRBJ1-2, with 7 bases identical to TRBD1. Germline loops: CDR1 MGHRA, CDR2 YSYEKL. Trimming removed 0 bases from V and 2 bases from J; junction bases left unmatched: 0. This CDR3 has 14 residues. CDR3 sequence: CASSQETGNYGYTF. The CDR3 bases are TGCGCCAGCAGCCAAGAGACAGGGAACTATGGCTACACCTTC.

The rearrangement uses TRBV27 and TRBJ2-3, with 7 bases aligning to TRBD2. Germline V gene lookup returns CDR1 MNHEY and CDR2 SMNVEV (reference sequence). This CDR3 contains 15 residues. The V segment lost 4 bases and the J segment 7 bases; nucleotides outside the gene matches: 11. This CDR3 is CASSSFGRSGNTQYF. CDR3 in DNA: TGTGCCAGCAGTTCCTTCGGTCGGAGCGGGAATACGCAGTATTTT.